A selection of T cell receptor beta chains follows, all from one sample in a study of STAT3 mutations in large granular lymphocyte leukemia. Here immunoSEQ multiplex PCR was the method, and the copy in TCRdb shows in-frame clones only, minus some. The table shows about 4,600 clones, with 45% to 50% occurring only once. Sequencing was performed on peripheral blood mononuclear cells. These receptor sequences come from a man aged 60-69 years with T-cell large granular lymphocyte leukemia. Some clones in this sample may be carry-over from other donors' samples. CDR3s include the opening cysteine and the closing phenylalanine or tryptophan. Fields, in order: V gene, clone size, J gene, D gene, CDR3 DNA, CDR3 protein. A D gene is named only where the DNA matches it firmly. Not every row has a clone size; where given, it reads once, few, many or a size class.

>TRBV5-4|once|TRBJ2-6|.
TGTGCCAGCAGCTATGACAGACTCTCTGGGGCCAACGTCCTGACTTTC
CASSYDRLSGANVLTF
>TRBV30|.|TRBJ1-2|.
TGTGCCTGGAGTCGCCCTGAAAGAGCTAACTATGGCTACACCTTC
CAWSRPERANYGYTF
>TRBV5-4|.|TRBJ1-2|TRBD1
TGTGCCAGCAGCGTGGGACAGGCGTCCTACTATGGCTACACCTTC
CASSVGQASYYGYTF
>TRBV5-4|once|TRBJ2-5|.
TGTGCCAGCAGCTTGGTTTCCGGGTCCGGAGAGACCCAGTACTTC
CASSLVSGSGETQYF
>TRBV5-4|.|TRBJ1-1|TRBD1
TGTGCCAGTATGACAGGGCCGAAAGACACTGAAGCTTTCTTT
CASMTGPKDTEAFF
>TRBV29-1|.|TRBJ1-2|.
TGCAGCGTTGTTTCGGGAGAGGCGCGCTACACCTTC
CSVVSGEARYTF
>TRBV20-1|few|TRBJ2-7|.
TGCAGTGCTAGCCAAATGGGGGAGCAGTACTTC
CSASQMGEQYF
>TRBV7-9|few|TRBJ1-2|.
TGTGCCAGCAGCTTTCAACAAAACGGCTACACCTTC
CASSFQQNGYTF
>TRBV5-1|.|TRBJ2-5|.
TGCGCCAGCAGTTACCAAGAGACCCAGTACTTC
CASSYQETQYF
>TRBV7-9|few|TRBJ1-1|.
TGTGCCAGCAGCTACCAAGGGGTCACTGAAGCTTTCTTT
CASSYQGVTEAFF
>TRBV15|.|TRBJ1-5|TRBD1
TGTGCCACCAGCAGAGATAACAGGGGGCATCAGCCCCAGCATTTT
CATSRDNRGHQPQHF
>TRBV11-3|few|TRBJ1-1|.
TGTGCCAGCAGCTTAGGCCCATCGACGCCCGAAGCTTTCTTT
CASSLGPSTPEAFF
>TRBV9|few|TRBJ1-2|.
TGTGCCAGCAGCCCAGCGGGGTACTATGGCTACACCTTC
CASSPAGYYGYTF
>TRBV6-1|.|TRBJ1-3|.
TGTGCCAGCGCCTCGGTGAGCACCATATATTTT
CASASVSTIYF
>TRBV18|.|TRBJ2-7|.
TGTGCCAGCTCACCACCACAGGGTCACGAGCAGTACTTC
CASSPPQGHEQYF
>TRBV25-1|.|TRBJ1-2|.
TGTGCCAGCAGTGGGACTCTCTATGGCTACACCTTC
CASSGTLYGYTF
>TRBV5-1|.|TRBJ2-5|.
TGCGCCAGCAGCTTGCGGACTCAAGAGACCCAGTACTTC
CASSLRTQETQYF
>TRBV4-1|.|TRBJ2-5|.
TGCGCCAGCAGCCAAGTTAACCAAGAGACCCAGTACTTC
CASSQVNQETQYF
>TRBV18|few|TRBJ2-3|TRBD1
TGTGCCAGCTCACCGACAGGGGATGCTCGTACGCAGTATTTT
CASSPTGDARTQYF
>TRBV30|.|TRBJ1-2|.
TGTGCCTGGAGTCCCAGGGAAATCTACACCTTC
CAWSPREIYTF
>TRBV6-5|.|TRBJ1-1|.
TGTGCCAGCAGCCCCGCGGGCATGAACACTGAAGCTTTCTTT
CASSPAGMNTEAFF
>TRBV15|.|TRBJ2-1|TRBD2
TGTGCCACCAGCAGAGAAACCGGGAGGGCCGAGAATGAGCAGTTCTTC
CATSRETGRAENEQFF
>TRBV7-9|few|TRBJ2-7|.
TGTGCCAGCAGCTCGCGGGACAGTCGCGAGCAGTACTTC
CASSSRDSREQYF
>TRBV6-5|.|TRBJ2-5|.
TGTGCCAGCAGTGCCCCCCTAGGGACCCAGTACTTC
CASSAPLGTQYF
>TRBV5-1|.|TRBJ2-3|.
TGCGCCAGCAGCTTGGATCAGGGAGAGTCAGATACGCAGTATTTT
CASSLDQGESDTQYF
>TRBV30|.|TRBJ1-1|.
TGTGCCTGCCTTATGGGGCCACGACCGGTGAACACTGAAGCTTTCTTT
CACLMGPRPVNTEAFF
>TRBV7-9|.|TRBJ1-2|TRBD1
TGTGCCAGCAGCTTAGCTAATTCAGGGGGACGAGGCTACACCTTC
CASSLANSGGRGYTF
>TRBV20-1|.|TRBJ1-2|.
TGCAGTGCTAGAGTCACGAATTCCTACACCTTC
CSARVTNSYTF
>TRBV5-1|.|TRBJ2-5|.
TGCGCCAGCAGCTTGGGACTACCCCAAGAGACCCAGTACTTC
CASSLGLPQETQYF
>TRBV5-6|few|TRBJ2-7|.
TGTGCCAGCAGCTCGGAGTACGAGCAGTACTTC
CASSSEYEQYF
>TRBV11-2|few|TRBJ2-1|TRBD2
TGTGCCAGCAGCTCTCTAGCGGGATACAATGAGCAGTTCTTC
CASSSLAGYNEQFF
>TRBV6-5|.|TRBJ1-2|.
TGTGCCAGCAGTTACTCTATCCAGACAGCCTACTATGGCTACACCTTC
CASSYSIQTAYYGYTF
>TRBV6-6|.|TRBJ1-5|.
TGTGCCAGCAGTTATTTGGGGAGCAATCAGCCCCAGCATTTT
CASSYLGSNQPQHF
>TRBV5-1|.|TRBJ1-4|.
TGCGCCAGCAGCTCCCAGGGAATACAGTCTGAAAAACTGTTTTTT
CASSSQGIQSEKLFF
>TRBV5-1|medium-sized|TRBJ1-5|.
TGCGCCAGCAGCTTGGACGGTAATCAGCCCCAGCATTTT
CASSLDGNQPQHF
>TRBV30|.|TRBJ1-2|.
TGTGCCTGGAGTGGGGCACCTGATGGCTACACCTTC
CAWSGAPDGYTF
>TRBV30|.|TRBJ1-1|.
TGTGCCTGCGGGGGGGCCGAGACTGAAGCTTTCTTT
CACGGAETEAFF
>TRBV30|.|TRBJ1-1|.
TGTGCCTGGACAGGCTACACTGAAGCTTTCTTT
CAWTGYTEAFF
>TRBV29-1|.|TRBJ1-2|.
TGCAGCGTCCGGTGGCAAGCTAACTATGGCTACACCTTC
CSVRWQANYGYTF
>TRBV5-1|.|TRBJ2-7|.
TGCGCCAGCAGACCCCCTGGGAACACCGTGGGGGAGCAGTACTTC
CASRPPGNTVGEQYF
>TRBV18|.|TRBJ1-2|.
TGTGCCAGCTCCCCGGGAAGGGAGACAAGGAGTGGCTACACCTTC
CASSPGRETRSGYTF
>TRBV7-9|.|TRBJ2-3|.
TGTGCCAGCAGCTTATACGGGATCCCCCCAGATACGCAGTATTTT
CASSLYGIPPDTQYF
>TRBV2|.|TRBJ2-3|.
TGTGCCAGCAGTGAGGGGACGGGCACGCAGTATTTT
CASSEGTGTQYF
>TRBV7-9|.|TRBJ1-1|.
TGTGCCAGCAGCTCCTCACCCGGACAAGGGCCGAACACTGAAGCTTTCTTT
CASSSSPGQGPNTEAFF
>TRBV5-1|.|TRBJ1-6|TRBD1
TGCGCCAGCAGGGAGACAGGGAGTAATTCACCCCTCCACTTT
CASRETGSNSPLHF